This T cell receptor beta chain was sequenced during a study of T cells after yellow fever vaccination. Across the whole study: When fractions had low cell numbers, they were prepared with SMART-Seq v4 Ultra Low Input.

The study's findings and limits: Any FACS-sorted repertoire could hold abundant clonotypes that contaminate it from the bulk population. Detected again after the booster were most primary-vaccination clones, at 96% CD4 and 80% to 90% CD8.

5'RACE template switching added a universal primer site and UMIs to TCR cDNA. From the 5' RACE reads, TCRdb called clonotypes with MiXCR, one entry per CDR3 protein. The sample records approximately 600,000 distinct CDR3 sequences, roughly an eighth being singletons. Trimming pared 3 bases from V and 7 bases from J, leaving 6 bases between. Germline lookup yields CDR1 MNHEY and CDR2 SVGEGT. CDR3 size: 11 residues. Notes on this clonotype: The antigen is unknown.

The sequencing used PBMCs, collected on the day of the yellow fever booster vaccination. The gene calls are TRBV6-2 or TRBV6-3 and TRBJ1-1; D ambiguous. The clonotype originates from a man aged 30 to 45 who received the YFV17D yellow fever vaccine. In DNA, the CDR3 is TGTGCCAGCAGTTATATGGGTGAAGCTTTCTTT. This gives the protein CASSYMGEAFF.